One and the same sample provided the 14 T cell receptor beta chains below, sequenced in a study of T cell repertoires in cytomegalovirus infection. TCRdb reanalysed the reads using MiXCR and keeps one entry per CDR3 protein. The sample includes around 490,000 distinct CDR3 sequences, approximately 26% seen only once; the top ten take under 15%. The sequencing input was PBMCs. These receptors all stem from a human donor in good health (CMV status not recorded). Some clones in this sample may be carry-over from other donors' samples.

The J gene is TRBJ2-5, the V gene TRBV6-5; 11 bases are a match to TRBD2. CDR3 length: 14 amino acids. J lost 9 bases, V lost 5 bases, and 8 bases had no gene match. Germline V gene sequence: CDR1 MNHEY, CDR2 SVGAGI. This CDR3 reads CASSTPVAGGAQYF. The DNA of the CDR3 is TGTGCCAGCAGTACCCCGGTAGCGGGAGGGGCCCAGTACTTC.

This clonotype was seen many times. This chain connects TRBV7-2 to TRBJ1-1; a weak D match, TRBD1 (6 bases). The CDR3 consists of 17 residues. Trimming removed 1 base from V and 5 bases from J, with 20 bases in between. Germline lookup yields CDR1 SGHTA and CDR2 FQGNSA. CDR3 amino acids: CASSLGGGGVVRTEAFF. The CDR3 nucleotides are TGTGCCAGCAGCTTAGGAGGGGGGGGGGTTGTGAGGACTGAAGCTTTCTTT.

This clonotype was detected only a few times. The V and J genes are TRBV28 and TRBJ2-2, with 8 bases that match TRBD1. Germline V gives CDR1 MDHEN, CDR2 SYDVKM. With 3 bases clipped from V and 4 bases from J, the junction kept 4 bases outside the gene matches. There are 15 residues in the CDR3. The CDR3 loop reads CASSFQGAGTGELFF. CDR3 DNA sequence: TGTGCCAGCAGTTTTCAGGGGGCCGGCACCGGGGAGCTGTTTTTT.

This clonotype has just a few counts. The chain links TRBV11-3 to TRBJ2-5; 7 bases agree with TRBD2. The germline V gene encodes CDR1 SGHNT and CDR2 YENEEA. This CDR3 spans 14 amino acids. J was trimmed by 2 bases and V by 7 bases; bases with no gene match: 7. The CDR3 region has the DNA TGTGCCAGCACCGGGGGAGCGGGGCAAGAGACCCAGTACTTC. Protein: CASTGGAGQETQYF.

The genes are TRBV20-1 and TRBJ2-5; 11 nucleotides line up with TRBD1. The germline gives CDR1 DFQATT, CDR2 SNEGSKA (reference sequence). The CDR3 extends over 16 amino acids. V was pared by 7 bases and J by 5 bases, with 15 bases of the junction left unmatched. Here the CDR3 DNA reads TGCAGTGTCGGGAGGGAGACGGGGACAGGGGGTGAGACCCAGTACTTC. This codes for CSVGRETGTGGETQYF.

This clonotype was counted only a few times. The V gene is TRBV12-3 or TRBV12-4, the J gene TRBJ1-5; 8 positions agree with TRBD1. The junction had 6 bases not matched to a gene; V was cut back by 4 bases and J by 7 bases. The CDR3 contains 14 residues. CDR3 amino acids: CASSWSGGGQPQHF. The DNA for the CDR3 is TGTGCCAGCAGTTGGTCAGGGGGCGGACAGCCCCAGCATTTT.

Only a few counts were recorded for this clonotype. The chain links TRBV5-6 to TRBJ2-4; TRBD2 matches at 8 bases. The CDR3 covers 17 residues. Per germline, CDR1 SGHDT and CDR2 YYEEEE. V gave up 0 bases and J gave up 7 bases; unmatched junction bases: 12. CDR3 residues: CASSLGSGGGHWNIQYF. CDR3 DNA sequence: TGTGCCAGCAGCTTGGGTTCGGGGGGGGGTCACTGGAACATTCAGTACTTC.

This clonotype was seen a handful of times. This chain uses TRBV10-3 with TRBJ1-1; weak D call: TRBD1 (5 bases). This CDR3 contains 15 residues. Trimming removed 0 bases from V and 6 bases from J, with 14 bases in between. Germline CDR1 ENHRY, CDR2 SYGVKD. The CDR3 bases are TGTGCCATCAGTGAGTCTGGAGCGCCGGGGGCTGAAGCTTTCTTT. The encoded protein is CAISESGAPGAEAFF.

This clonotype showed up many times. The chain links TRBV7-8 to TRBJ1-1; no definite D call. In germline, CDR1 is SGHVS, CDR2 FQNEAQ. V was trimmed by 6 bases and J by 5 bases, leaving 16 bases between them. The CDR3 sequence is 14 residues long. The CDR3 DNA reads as TGTGCCAGCAGTCCCCGGAGATTCGGAACTGAAGCTTTCTTT. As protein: CASSPRRFGTEAFF. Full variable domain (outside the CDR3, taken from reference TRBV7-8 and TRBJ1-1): GAGVSQSPRYKVAKRGQDVALRCDPISGHVSLFWYQQALGQGPEFLTYFQNEAQLDKSGLPSDRFFAERPEGSVSTLKIQRTQQEDSAVYLCASSPRRFGTEAFFGQGTRLTVV.

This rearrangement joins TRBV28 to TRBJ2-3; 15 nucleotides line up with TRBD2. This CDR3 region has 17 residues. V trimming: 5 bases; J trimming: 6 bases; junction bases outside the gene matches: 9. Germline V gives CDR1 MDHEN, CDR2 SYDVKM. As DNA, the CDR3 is TGTGCCAGCAGTCAAAGGACTAGCGGGAGGGCCGTGGATACGCAGTATTTT. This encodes CASSQRTSGRAVDTQYF.

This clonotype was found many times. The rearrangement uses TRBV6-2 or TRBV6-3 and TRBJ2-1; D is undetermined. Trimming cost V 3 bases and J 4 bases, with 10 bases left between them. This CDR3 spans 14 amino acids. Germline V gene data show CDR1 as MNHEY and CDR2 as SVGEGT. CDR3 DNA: TGTGCCAGCAGTTATGGGTTAGTATACAATGAGCAGTTCTTC. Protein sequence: CASSYGLVYNEQFF.

The CDR3 DNA sequence: TGTGCCAGCAGTTTTCTCAGGGGGCGGGGAGAGGATACGCAGTATTTT. Its protein is CASSFLRGRGEDTQYF. This chain connects TRBV12-3 or TRBV12-4 to TRBJ2-3; 8 bases are a match to TRBD1. With V trimmed by 3 bases and J by 6 bases, 11 bases remained unmatched. The CDR3 loop spans 16 amino acids.

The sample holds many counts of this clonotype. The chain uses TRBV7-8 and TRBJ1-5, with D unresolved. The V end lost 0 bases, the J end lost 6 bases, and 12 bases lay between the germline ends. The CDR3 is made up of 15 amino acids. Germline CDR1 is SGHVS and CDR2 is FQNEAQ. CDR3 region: CASSLAGTLGQPQHF. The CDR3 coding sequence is TGTGCCAGCAGCTTAGCGGGTACCCTGGGTCAGCCCCAGCATTTT.

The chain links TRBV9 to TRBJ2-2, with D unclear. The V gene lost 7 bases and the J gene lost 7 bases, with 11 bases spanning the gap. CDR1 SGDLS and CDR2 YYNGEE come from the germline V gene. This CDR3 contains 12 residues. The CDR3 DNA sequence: TGTGCCAGCGAAAAGCCGGGCGGGGAGCTGTTTTTT. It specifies CASEKPGGELFF.